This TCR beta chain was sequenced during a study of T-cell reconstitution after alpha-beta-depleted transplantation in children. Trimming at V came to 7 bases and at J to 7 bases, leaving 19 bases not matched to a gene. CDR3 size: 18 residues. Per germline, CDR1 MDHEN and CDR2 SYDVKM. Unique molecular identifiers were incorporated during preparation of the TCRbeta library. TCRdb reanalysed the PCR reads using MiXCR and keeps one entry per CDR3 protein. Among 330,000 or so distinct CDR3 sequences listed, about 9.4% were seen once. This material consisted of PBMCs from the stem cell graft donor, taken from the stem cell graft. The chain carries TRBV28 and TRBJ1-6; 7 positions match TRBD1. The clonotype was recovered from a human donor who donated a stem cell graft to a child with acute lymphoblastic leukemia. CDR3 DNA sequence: TGTGCCAGCACCACTAAAAGACAGGGCACTGCTTGGAATTCACCCCTCCACTTT. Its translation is CASTTKRQGTAWNSPLHF.